The 15 T cell receptor beta chains below all came from one sample that was sequenced in a study of cytomegalovirus exposure and HLA in healthy donors. Use of 60 Vbeta and 13 Jbeta primers characterized the PCR. TCRdb's copy holds only in-frame clones and misses some; the assay was immunoSEQ multiplex PCR. The table includes about 170,000 clones, approximately 82% detected once. The sample taken for sequencing was PBMCs. All receptors come from a male donor in good health and CMV-seronegative.

Remarks on this clone: At the DNA level, this CDR3 is encoded by other sequences in the same sample as well. The CDR3: CASSLVGTGRIEQYF. The DNA of the CDR3 is TGTGCCAGCAGCTTAGTTGGGACAGGGAGAATCGAGCAGTACTTC. V and J are TRBV11-2 and TRBJ2-7, with 9 nucleotides matching TRBD1. The J segment lost 6 bases and the V segment lost 1 base, leaving 7 bases of the junction unmatched. Germline V gene data show CDR1 as SGHAT and CDR2 as FQNNGV. The CDR3 is made up of 15 amino acids.

The V and J genes are TRBV6-6 and TRBJ1-2, with D possibly TRBD1 on 5 matching bases. The germline CDR1 and CDR2 sequences are MNHNY and SVGAGI (reference sequence). The V end lost 5 bases, the J end lost 5 bases, and 12 bases lay between the germline ends. CDR3 length: 13 amino acids. The CDR3 loop is CASSRGGRYGYTF. CDR3 nucleotide sequence: TGTGCCAGCAGTCGGGGGGGTCGATATGGCTACACCTTC.

There are a few counts of this clone. The V call is TRBV27, the J call TRBJ1-1; D is possibly TRBD1 (6 bases). Trimming left V 4 bases short and J 6 bases short, with 21 bases between. This CDR3 comprises 16 residues. The V gene's germline CDR1 is MNHEY and CDR2 SMNVEV (reference sequence). Here the CDR3 DNA reads TGTGCCAGCAGTTCTCCCATGCGGCGGGGGGCGTCTGAAGCTTTCTTT. Its protein product is CASSSPMRRGASEAFF.

The chain has TRBV6-1 and TRBJ1-1, with D tentatively TRBD1 (6 bases). From germline, CDR1 is MNHNS and CDR2 SASEGT. V lost 6 bases to trimming and J lost 8 bases, with 10 bases between them. This CDR3 region has 11 residues. The CDR3 region is CASRHGTEAFF. The CDR3 DNA reads as TGTGCCAGCAGACACGGGACAGAAGCTTTCTTT.

The V gene is TRBV5-6, the J gene TRBJ2-3, with a possible D match to TRBD2 (5 bases). Germline assignment: CDR1 SGHDT and CDR2 YYEEEE. The V gene lost 6 bases and the J gene lost 7 bases, with 18 bases spanning the gap. The CDR3 extends over 14 amino acids. DNA for the CDR3: TGTGCCAGCACTCCGGGCGGGCCCGCTTATACGCAGTATTTT. Protein sequence: CASTPGGPAYTQYF.

The chain couples TRBV4-3 to TRBJ2-5; 7 nucleotides align to TRBD1. The J call could be wrong; TRBJ2-7 is a better fit for the DNA end. This CDR3 is 15 amino acids long. The germline gives CDR1 LGHNA, CDR2 YSLEER. The CDR3 nucleotides read TGCGCCAGCAGCCAAGATCTCAGGACAGGCTACGAGCAGTACTTC. It encodes CASSQDLRTGYEQYF.

The chain carries TRBV6-1 and TRBJ1-5; 7 bases are shared with TRBD1. The germline CDR1 and CDR2 sequences are MNHNS and SASEGT. The CDR3 consists of 15 residues. After removal of 4 bases from V and 1 base from J, the junction contained 4 bases not matched to a gene. The CDR3 loop reads CASSVDRMSNQPQHF. Here the CDR3 DNA reads TGTGCCAGCAGTGTGGACAGGATGAGCAATCAGCCCCAGCATTTT.

This clone was found once. The chain is built from TRBV5-6 and TRBJ2-7; TRBD1 aligns across 8 bases. The CDR3 consists of 15 residues. After removal of 4 bases from V and 3 bases from J, the junction contained 9 bases not matched to a gene. Germline V gene lookup returns CDR1 SGHDT and CDR2 YYEEEE. The chain's CDR3 is CASSTGTGLGYEQYF. For the CDR3, the DNA is TGTGCCAGCAGCACCGGGACAGGTCTGGGCTACGAGCAGTACTTC.

The chain combines TRBV6-1 with TRBJ1-2; D ambiguous. The CDR3 has 12 amino acids. Trimming stripped 6 bases from V and 8 bases from J, with 13 bases between. Germline CDR1 and CDR2: MNHNS and SASEGT. CDR3 DNA: TGTGCCAGCAGCCCCGCCACAGTGGGCTACACCTTC. This sequence encodes CASSPATVGYTF.

The V and J genes are TRBV7-6 and TRBJ2-7, with TRBD1 matching over 8 bases. Germline CDR1 SGHVS, CDR2 FNYEAQ. V lost 4 bases to trimming and J lost 4 bases; unmatched junction nucleotides: 12. This CDR3 has 16 amino acids. The CDR3 protein is CASSSITGGRQYEQYF. The CDR3 bases are TGTGCCAGCAGCTCAATTACAGGGGGTCGACAATACGAGCAGTACTTC. Based on the CDR3 plus reference TRBV7-6 and TRBJ2-7, the full variable domain is GAGVSQSPRYKVTKRGQDVALRCDPISGHVSLYWYRQALGQGPEFLTYFNYEAQQDKSGLPNDRFSAERPEGSISTLTIQRTEQRDSAMYRCASSSITGGRQYEQYFGPGTRLTVT.

The J gene is TRBJ1-6, the V gene TRBV6-1; TRBD1 matches at 7 bases. The ends lost 4 bases at V and 10 bases at J; junction bases unmatched: 4. Germline CDR1 reads MNHNS; CDR2 reads SASEGT. The CDR3 totals 13 residues. DNA for the CDR3: TGTGCCAGCAGTGTCGCCAGGGGGTCACCCCTCCACTTT. Its translation is CASSVARGSPLHF.

The CDR3 protein is CASSVDTRSNYGYTF. The CDR3 DNA sequence: TGTGCCAGCAGCGTCGATACTCGGTCGAACTATGGCTACACCTTC. This sequence joins TRBV9 and TRBJ1-2; D call uncertain. Trimming removed 2 bases from V and 2 bases from J, with 13 bases in between. The germline CDR1 and CDR2 sequences are SGDLS and YYNGEE. The CDR3 consists of 15 residues. Based on the CDR3 plus reference TRBV9 and TRBJ1-2, the full variable domain is DSGVTQTPKHLITATGQRVTLRCSPRSGDLSVYWYQQSLDQGLQFLIQYYNGEERAKGNILERFSAQQFPDLHSELNLSSLELGDSALYFCASSVDTRSNYGYTFGSGTRLTVV.

The V call is TRBV19, the J call TRBJ1-5, with 9 positions matching TRBD1. Germline CDR1 is LNHDA and CDR2 is SQIVND (reference sequence). The CDR3 length is 15 residues. The V gene end was trimmed by 5 bases and the J gene end by 1 base; junction bases not matched to a gene: 3. Here the CDR3 reads CASSQTGGSNQPQHF. The CDR3 DNA reads as TGTGCCAGTAGTCAAACAGGGGGCAGCAATCAGCCCCAGCATTTT.

V is TRBV5-1 and J is TRBJ1-2; TRBD1 is a possible D gene (5 bases). In germline, CDR1 is SGHRS, CDR2 YFSETQ. The ends were cut back, 1 base at V and 0 bases at J, with 10 bases in the middle. This CDR3 spans 15 amino acids. CDR3: CASSLWGGSNYGYTF. In DNA form, the CDR3 reads TGCGCCAGCAGCTTGTGGGGGGGATCTAACTATGGCTACACCTTC.

V gene TRBV6-6 combines with J gene TRBJ2-5; D ambiguous. This CDR3 is built from 13 residues. The germline V gene has CDR1 MNHNY and CDR2 SVGAGI (reference sequence). Deletions cut 6 bases from V and 5 bases from J, with 13 bases between. The DNA for the CDR3 is TGTGCCAGCAGCAGTAGCTCCCGCGAGACCCAGTACTTC. Residues: CASSSSSRETQYF.